Shown below are 10 T cell receptor beta chains from a single sample sequenced in a study of T-cell reconstitution after alpha-beta-depleted transplantation in children. Molecular barcoding with unique molecular identifiers was used for the TCRbeta library. Each CDR3 protein is one row after TCRdb ran MiXCR on the PCR reads. The sample lists hundreds of thousands of distinct CDR3 sequences, approximately 15% occurring once. The source material was PBMCs from the stem cell graft donor, sampled from the stem cell graft. The receptors derive from a human donor who donated a stem cell graft to a child with acute myeloid leukemia.

To note about this clonotype: A much larger clone lies one base from this, so it may be a read error. As the CDR3 is not closed by the conserved phenylalanine or tryptophan, this likely results from a read error. The chain recombines TRBV12-3 or TRBV12-4 with TRBJ1-6; D gene ambiguous. V dropped 6 bases and J dropped 4 bases, with 10 bases sitting between them. CDR3 size: 14 residues. The CDR3 nucleotides are TGTGCCAGCAGAATAGACGCTTATAATTCACCCCTCCACGTT. Protein: CASRIDAYNSPLHV.

The rearrangement uses TRBV7-2 and TRBJ2-5; D unclear. Germline V gives CDR1 SGHTA, CDR2 FQGNSA. The V end was cut by 5 bases, the J end by 0 bases, with 16 bases between. The length of the CDR3 is 16 residues. For the CDR3, the DNA is TGTGCCAGCAGCCCCCTCCGGAGTTCGTACCAAGAGACCCAGTACTTC. Its translation: CASSPLRSSYQETQYF.

CDR3 loop: CSVDRGTEQYF. CDR3 nucleotide sequence: TGCAGCGTCGATAGGGGGACCGAGCAGTACTTC. The chain joins TRBV29-1 to TRBJ2-7; possibly TRBD1 for D (6 bases). Germline CDR1 is SQVTM and CDR2 is ANQGSEA. Deletions cut 6 bases from V and 6 bases from J, with 12 bases between. This CDR3 has 11 residues.

As to this clonotype: A read error may produce the germline difference seen at one junction end. The chain is built from TRBV4-1 and TRBJ2-5; D gene unclear. The CDR3 extends over 15 amino acids. Germline V lookup: CDR1 MGHRA, CDR2 YSYEKL. CDR3 sequence reads: CASSQGKGNQETQYF. CDR3 DNA sequence: TGCGCCAGTAGCCAAGGGAAGGGAAACCAAGAGACCCAGTACTTC.

This clonotype was recorded at least ten times. The chain recombines TRBV7-2 with TRBJ1-6; possibly TRBD1 for D (6 bases). V dropped 1 base and J dropped 8 bases, with 12 bases sitting between them. This CDR3 spans 15 amino acids. Germline CDR1 and CDR2: SGHTA and FQGNSA. For the CDR3, the DNA is TGTGCCAGCAGCTTAGACCCCGGGGGCTATTCACCCCTCCACTTT. Amino acid sequence: CASSLDPGGYSPLHF.

This clonotype has at least ten counts. This chain joins TRBV20-1 and TRBJ2-7; 7 bases align to TRBD1. This CDR3 contains 14 residues. Per germline, CDR1 DFQATT and CDR2 SNEGSKA (reference sequence). The trim removed 4 bases at V and 4 bases at J, leaving 10 bases unmatched. DNA for the CDR3: TGCAGTGCTACGGGACAGTCACACTCGTACGAGCAGTACTTC. Protein product: CSATGQSHSYEQYF.

This clonotype has ten or more counts. The V gene is TRBV12-3 or TRBV12-4, the J gene TRBJ2-2; D might be TRBD2 (6 bases). The CDR3 length is 13 residues. Trimming stripped 7 bases from V and 8 bases from J, with 14 bases between. The CDR3 nucleotides are TGTGCCAGCACACTAGCTGCTCTTGGGGAGCTGTTTTTT. Residues: CASTLAALGELFF.

Comments on this clonotype: A read error is possible here, since a much larger clone lies one base away. The rearrangement uses TRBV7-8 and TRBJ2-7; either TRBD1 or TRBD2 may fit D (5 bases each). This CDR3 is 13 amino acids long. Looked up from germline, CDR1 is SGHVS and CDR2 is FQNEAQ. The CDR3 nucleotides are TGTGTCAGCAGCTTAGGGACCAACTACGAGCAGTACGTC. Protein product: CVSSLGTNYEQYV.

J is TRBJ2-7 and V is TRBV12-3 or TRBV12-4, with TRBD1 matching over 7 bases. The junction had 7 bases not matched to a gene; V was cut back by 5 bases and J by 6 bases. The CDR3 loop spans 13 amino acids. CDR3 nucleotide sequence: TGTGCCAGCAGTCCGGGGACAGTGGGCGAGCAGTACGTC. Its translation: CASSPGTVGEQYV.

A remark on this clonotype: No conserved phenylalanine or tryptophan is present at the end of the CDR3, so a read error is the likely explanation. It is unclear where the CDR3 begins or ends on the DNA, so no DNA is shown, and the CDR3 is as TCRdb lists it. The chain joins TRBV7-8 to TRBJ1-2. The CDR3 length is 14 residues, termini included. CDR1 and CDR2 from the germline V gene are SGHVS and FQNEAQ. CDR3 residues: CASSPVATDPLRSV.